Listed below are T cell receptor beta chains from one sample, sequenced in a study of response to subunit inactivated influenza vaccine. TCRdb used MiXCR to reprocess the RT-PCR reads, holding one entry per CDR3 protein. The sample has roughly 780,000 distinct CDR3 sequences, approximately 17% seen once. The sequenced sample was PBMCs from blood, obtained around 5 days after vaccination. Receptors originate from a man between 45 and 60 years old who received an inactivated influenza vaccine. CDR3s include the opening cysteine and the closing phenylalanine or tryptophan. A D gene is named only where the DNA matches it firmly. Some rows mark clone size as missing; the rest say once, few, many or name a class of expanded clone.

>-|TRBV4-3|TRBJ2-7|TRBD1
TGCGCCAGCAGCCAGGGCTGGGGACAGGGGTTCGAGCAGTACTTC
CASSQGWGQGFEQYF
>many|TRBV12-3/TRBV12-4|TRBJ2-2|-
TGTGCCAGCAGTTCAGGACAGATGAACACCGGGGAGCTGTTTTTT
CASSSGQMNTGELFF
>-|TRBV29-1|TRBJ2-7|TRBD1
TGCAGCGTTACAGGGGAAGGCTCCGAGCAGTACTTC
CSVTGEGSEQYF
>many|TRBV12-3/TRBV12-4|TRBJ1-1|TRBD1
TGTGCCAGCAGTAAGTGGGACAGGGTGCTCGGGACTGAAGCTTTCTTT
CASSKWDRVLGTEAFF
>once|TRBV6-2/TRBV6-3|TRBJ1-1|-
TGTGCCAGCGCCAAGGGAAGGACTGAAGCTTTCTTT
CASAKGRTEAFF
>few|TRBV6-5|TRBJ2-5|-
TGTGCCAGCAGTTACCACGGGGAAGAGACCCAGTACTTC
CASSYHGEETQYF
>few|TRBV30|TRBJ2-5|-
TGTGCCTGGAGTGTAGGACCAGAGACCCAGTACTTC
CAWSVGPETQYF
>few|TRBV29-1|TRBJ1-2|-
TGCAGCGTTGCGGTTCCTGGGGGCCTCTATGGCTACACCTTC
CSVAVPGGLYGYTF
>-|TRBV7-9|TRBJ1-2|-
TGTGCCAGCAGCTCCTTTGGGCGGGCGGACTATGGCTACACCTTC
CASSSFGRADYGYTF
>-|TRBV4-3|TRBJ2-7|TRBD1
TGCGCCAGCAGCGAGGACAGGGGGGGATACGAGCAGTACTTC
CASSEDRGGYEQYF
>-|TRBV12-3/TRBV12-4|TRBJ2-5|-
TGTGCCAGCAGTTTAGTCAGGGGAATAGAGACCCAGTACTTC
CASSLVRGIETQYF
>many|TRBV20-1|TRBJ2-7|-
TGCAGTGCGGCCCTGAGCGACGAGCAGTACTTC
CSAALSDEQYF
>few|TRBV4-3|TRBJ1-4|TRBD1
TGCGCCAGCAGCCAAGCCGGGACAGTGAATGAAAAACTGTTTTTT
CASSQAGTVNEKLFF
>few|TRBV5-1|TRBJ2-2|-
TGCGCCAGCAGCGTTAGCGCCTCAACCGGGGAGCTGTTTTTT
CASSVSASTGELFF
>-|TRBV6-5|TRBJ2-2|TRBD1
TGTGCCAGCAGTTCCATTCGAGGAGGGACAGGGGGTGCCGGGGAGCTGTTTTTT
CASSSIRGGTGGAGELFF
>-|TRBV27|TRBJ2-7|TRBD2
TGTGCCAGCAGTTTAAAGCGGGAGGAATCCTACGAGCAGTACTTC
CASSLKREESYEQYF
>few|TRBV20-1|TRBJ2-5|-
TGCAGTGCCCGAGGGGCGGGAGAGACCCAGTACTTC
CSARGAGETQYF
>-|TRBV4-1|TRBJ2-3|TRBD2
TGCGCCAGCAGCCAAGAGGCTGACTTTTCCGGGGGGATAACCTCTAGCACAGATACGCAGTATTTT
CASSQEADFSGGITSSTDTQYF
>-|TRBV13|TRBJ2-1|-
TGTGCCAGCAGCCCATCGCTTGAGGGAGACTACAATGAGCAGTTCTTC
CASSPSLEGDYNEQFF
>-|TRBV3-1|TRBJ2-7|-
TGTGCCAGCAGCCAAGACAGGCGGCGGTACTTC
CASSQDRRRYF
>few|TRBV7-3|TRBJ2-3|TRBD2
TGTGCCAGCAGCCATCTAGCGGGAGGCACAGATACGCAGTATTTT
CASSHLAGGTDTQYF
>-|TRBV20-1|TRBJ2-1|TRBD2
TGCAGTGCTAGCCCGGGACTAGCGGTCGGCAATGAGCAGTTCTTC
CSASPGLAVGNEQFF
>-|TRBV3-1|TRBJ2-2|-
TGTGCCAGCAGCCAAGCTGAAGATTTCGGGGAGCTGTTTTTT
CASSQAEDFGELFF
>-|TRBV6-2/TRBV6-3|TRBJ2-2|TRBD2
TGTGCCAGCGGGGGACTAGCGGGAATGGGTCCCGGGGAGCTGTTTTTT
CASGGLAGMGPGELFF
>-|TRBV20-1|TRBJ2-5|-
TGCAGTGCTACCGCACCCGACGGCAGACAAGAGACCCAGTACTTC
CSATAPDGRQETQYF
>-|TRBV6-1|TRBJ2-7|TRBD2
TGTGCCAGTAAAAGAGCGGGAGGGCTGGACGAGCAGTACTTC
CASKRAGGLDEQYF
>few|TRBV20-1|TRBJ2-7|-
TGCAGTGCTAGAGGAAGACGGGCCCACTACGAGCAGTACTTC
CSARGRRAHYEQYF
>-|TRBV6-5|TRBJ1-3|-
TGTGCCAGCAGTTACTCGTTCACATTCGGTGACACCATATATTTT
CASSYSFTFGDTIYF
>many|TRBV7-8|TRBJ1-5|-
TGTGCCAGCAGCTTACAGGCGGATAGCAATCAGCCCCAGCATTTT
CASSLQADSNQPQHF
>many|TRBV6-5|TRBJ1-6|-
TGTGCCAGCAGTTACGCAGTTGGGGGTGGACCCCTCCACTTT
CASSYAVGGGPLHF
>once|TRBV5-8|TRBJ1-5|-
TGTGCCAGCAGCTTGGATCGGGCAGGGGACAATCAGCCCCAGCATTTT
CASSLDRAGDNQPQHF
>-|TRBV13|TRBJ2-3|TRBD1
TGTGCCAGCAGCACCGGGACAGGGTCTTATACGCAGTATTTT
CASSTGTGSYTQYF
>few|TRBV15|TRBJ2-3|TRBD2
TGTGCCACCAGCAGAGATGGGGGACTAGCGGCTAGCACAGATACGCAGTATTTT
CATSRDGGLAASTDTQYF
>few|TRBV3-1|TRBJ2-2|-
TGTGCCAGCAGCCAAGTTTCAGCCACCGGGGAGCTGTTTTTT
CASSQVSATGELFF
>-|TRBV7-2|TRBJ2-7|-
TGTGCCAGCAGACGCAACAGGGCTACCTACGAGCAGTACTTC
CASRRNRATYEQYF
>-|TRBV5-1|TRBJ1-4|TRBD1
TGCGCCAGCAGCTTAGCGGGACAGGCGACTAATGAAAAACTGTTTTTT
CASSLAGQATNEKLFF
>-|TRBV18|TRBJ1-6|TRBD1
TGTGCCAGCTCATCAACAGGGGATCCACCCCTCCACTTT
CASSSTGDPPLHF
>-|TRBV6-2/TRBV6-3|TRBJ2-1|TRBD2
TGTGCCAGCAGTTACTGGGCTAGCGGGAGTCTCCATGAGCAGTTCTTC
CASSYWASGSLHEQFF
>-|TRBV10-3|TRBJ2-1|TRBD2
TGTGCCATCAGTGAAGGTAAGAGCGGGAGACCACTTTACAATGAGCAGTTCTTC
CAISEGKSGRPLYNEQFF
>few|TRBV19|TRBJ2-4|TRBD1
TGTGCCAGTAGTCGACAGGGAGTAACAGCCAAAAACATTCAGTACTTC
CASSRQGVTAKNIQYF
>-|TRBV27|TRBJ2-5|TRBD2
TGTGCCAGCAGACAACTAGCGGGAGCGGTGGAGACCCAGTACTTC
CASRQLAGAVETQYF
>few|TRBV7-6|TRBJ2-1|TRBD2
TGTGCCAGCTCAACGGGGCTAGCGGGGGGGCCTGGAGAGCAGTTCTTC
CASSTGLAGGPGEQFF
>-|TRBV4-2|TRBJ2-1|TRBD1
TGTGCCAGCAGCCAAGGTCCCCTTGGACAGGGTTCCTACAATGAGCAGTTCTTC
CASSQGPLGQGSYNEQFF
>-|TRBV7-7|TRBJ2-3|-
TGTGCCAGCAGCTTAGACCCGGTTTCGGGAACGCAGTATTTT
CASSLDPVSGTQYF
>-|TRBV20-1|TRBJ2-7|-
TGCAGTGCTAGATCAGGGACGGGACGGTCCTCCTACGAGCAGTACTTC
CSARSGTGRSSYEQYF
>many|TRBV7-2|TRBJ2-1|TRBD2
TGTGCCAGCAGCTTAGACGGGAGGGATTACAATGAGCAGTTCTTC
CASSLDGRDYNEQFF
>few|TRBV4-3|TRBJ2-1|TRBD2
TGCGCCAGCAGCCCACTAGCGGGGACGGTCTACAATGAGCAGTTCTTC
CASSPLAGTVYNEQFF
>-|TRBV9|TRBJ2-6|TRBD1
TGTGCCAGCAGCGCGCCGGGACAGGGTATTCTACTTGGGGCCAACGTCCTGACTTTC
CASSAPGQGILLGANVLTF
>-|TRBV7-7|TRBJ2-5|-
TGTGCCAGCAGCCCGAACTTCGGTAGCGGTCGAGAGACCCAGTACTTC
CASSPNFGSGRETQYF